Below, 11 T cell receptor beta chains from the same sample are listed, as sequenced in a study of control samples from healthy donors and cancer patients (dated by TCRdb to about 2020). The library was prepared using the immunoSEQ multiplex PCR assay. Imported from immuneACCESS, the table was reduced by TCRdb to in-frame sequences with V and J called. These copies leave out some clones; in studies compared against another copy, an unresolved V gene accounts for under half, and the cause of the remainder is not known. The sample table shows about 220,000 clones, and just under 95% are seen once. Approximately 1.4% of the sample is taken by the ten largest. The sample consisted of blood. The receptors come from a man aged 50 to 60 in good health.

V usage is TRBV6-6 and J usage is TRBJ1-5; D is uncertain. The germline V gene encodes CDR1 MNHNY and CDR2 SVGAGI (reference sequence). The CDR3 is 13 residues long. V gave up 7 bases and J gave up 0 bases, with 7 bases separating them. CDR3: CASMGGSNQPQHF. In DNA form, the CDR3 reads TGTGCCAGCATGGGCGGTAGCAATCAGCCCCAGCATTTT.

The chain combines TRBV10-3 with TRBJ1-6; D gene uncertain. CDR3 length equals 13 residues. Germline V gene sequence: CDR1 ENHRY, CDR2 SYGVKD. Between the trimmed V and J ends, which lost 2 bases and 13 bases, there was a span of 12 bases. The CDR3 DNA is TGTGCCATCAGTGAGGAGGGAGGGTTCCCCCTCCACTTT. Translated, it gives CAISEEGGFPLHF.

The chain uses TRBV25-1 and TRBJ1-1; D might be TRBD1 (6 bases). The CDR3 runs 15 residues. From germline, CDR1 is MGHDK and CDR2 SYGVNS. V was trimmed by 3 bases and J by 5 bases, leaving 16 bases between them. The CDR3 protein is CASSEPRGLVTEAFF. CDR3 nucleotides: TGTGCCAGCAGTGAGCCTCGGGGGCTCGTTACTGAAGCTTTCTTT.

The chain is built from TRBV27 and TRBJ2-5; D gene ambiguous. This CDR3 has 13 amino acids. V was trimmed by 3 bases and J by 7 bases, leaving 12 bases between them. CDR1 is MNHEY and CDR2 is SMNVEV in the germline V gene (reference sequence). For the CDR3, the DNA is TGTGCCAGCAGTTTTATCGGGTCGGGGACCCAGTACTTC. Protein product: CASSFIGSGTQYF.

The V and J genes are TRBV27 and TRBJ2-2; possibly TRBD1 for D (6 bases). The CDR3 loop spans 15 amino acids. Deletions cut 5 bases from V and 0 bases from J, with 10 bases between. Germline V lookup: CDR1 MNHEY, CDR2 SMNVEV (reference sequence). CDR3 loop: CASSPGTPNTGELFF. Here the CDR3 DNA reads TGTGCCAGCAGTCCCGGGACACCGAACACCGGGGAGCTGTTTTTT.

The gene calls are TRBV27 and TRBJ1-2, with no clear D. The V and J ends lost 3 bases and 4 bases respectively, with 12 bases between them. The CDR3 is made up of 14 amino acids. In germline, CDR1 is MNHEY, CDR2 SMNVEV (reference sequence). The CDR3 nucleotides are TGTGCCAGCAGTTTGGATATCCGAGTCTATGGCTACACCTTC. Encoded protein: CASSLDIRVYGYTF.

The rearrangement joins TRBV7-9 to TRBJ1-2; the match to TRBD1 covers 8 bases. Germline CDR1 and CDR2: SEHNR and FQNEAQ (reference sequence). V dropped 5 bases and J dropped 6; count of bases not matched to a gene: 11. The CDR3 runs to 15 residues. CDR3 bases: TGTGCCAGCAGCCCTTATACAGGGGGGGCCGATGGCTACACCTTC. This translates into CASSPYTGGADGYTF.

This chain connects TRBV6-2 or TRBV6-3 to TRBJ2-1; TRBD2 aligns across 9 bases. The CDR3 spans 17 residues. Trimming took 5 bases from V and 7 from J; bases not matched to a gene: 15. Germline V lookup: CDR1 MNHEY, CDR2 SVGEGT. The CDR3 sequence is CASSPPVGRGGGNEQFF. CDR3 in DNA: TGTGCCAGCAGTCCGCCCGTTGGGCGGGGGGGTGGGAATGAGCAGTTCTTC.

The genes are TRBV7-2 and TRBJ2-7, with TRBD2 as a possible D gene (5 bases). Germline CDR1 and CDR2: SGHTA and FQGNSA. The CDR3 loop spans 12 amino acids. The V and J ends lost 6 bases and 3 bases respectively, with 9 bases between them. CDR3 nucleotide sequence: TGTGCCAGCAGTAGAGGAGGCTACGAGCAGTACTTC. It codes for CASSRGGYEQYF.

The chain combines TRBV18 with TRBJ2-5; D is ambiguous. CDR1 and CDR2 from the germline V gene are KGHSH and LQKENI. This CDR3 is 13 amino acids long. Trimming stripped 1 base from V and 0 bases from J, with 3 bases between. The CDR3 DNA sequence: TGTGCCAGCTCACCACTGTACCAAGAGACCCAGTACTTC. Amino acids: CASSPLYQETQYF.

V and J are TRBV3-1 (or the pseudogene TRBV3-2) and TRBJ2-7; D is possibly TRBD1 (6 bases). The ends were cut back, 2 bases at V and 1 base at J, with 9 bases in the middle. Germline V gene sequence: CDR1 LGHDT, CDR2 YNNKEL (reference sequence). The CDR3 contains 14 residues. CDR3 region: CASSQQGFSYEQYF. For the CDR3, the DNA is TGTGCCAGCAGCCAACAGGGGTTTTCCTACGAGCAGTACTTC.